This T cell receptor (beta chain) derives from a study of CD8 T cells in Susac syndrome. A quantity of about 0.5 to 1 ug RNA underwent reverse transcription using random hexamers. Amplification of TCR beta CDR3 was carried out by immunoSEQ multiplex PCR, which covered 54 Vbeta and 13 Jbeta segments. One entry per CDR3 protein results from TCRdb running MiXCR on the immunoSEQ multiplex PCR reads. The sample holds more than 200,000 distinct CDR3 sequences; 93% are singletons and the top ten take about 0.07%. A remark on this clonotype: What it recognizes is unknown.

Sequencing of TCR beta was performed on blood CD8+ and CD4+ T cells. FACS was used to enrich TEMRA cells, whereas the CD8+ and CD4+ T cells were obtained by negative isolation. With 2 bases removed from V and 2 bases from J, the gap between germline ends came to 10 bases. This CDR3 has 14 residues. Germline assignment: CDR1 SGHDT and CDR2 YYEEEE. Findings and limits, study-wide: As the study acknowledged, the number of individuals who were part of its TCR sequencing and HLA analysis was relatively small.

The chain carries TRBV5-6 and TRBJ1-2; D is uncertain. Sequencing was done on a sample of CD4+ T cells from PBMCs. The origin of this receptor is a human donor with multiple sclerosis. The CDR3 nucleotides read TGTGCCAGCAGCTTAGTCGCACAGAACTATGGCTACACCTTC. This translates into CASSLVAQNYGYTF.